This T cell receptor (beta chain) appears in the sequencing data of a study of blood T cell repertoires in COVID-19. Turning to the study itself: PBMCs, B-cell-depleted T cells, or T cells were the source of the cDNA or gDNA that made up the material.

The germline V gene encodes CDR1 GTSNPN and CDR2 SVGIG (reference sequence). This CDR3 comprises 13 residues. Trimming left V 7 bases short and J 5 bases short, with 15 bases between. The table lists this clone with a few counts. TCRdb keeps only in-frame clones here, not all; method: immunoSEQ multiplex PCR. The sample carries 250,000 to 300,000 clones, roughly 89% recorded once. The rearrangement joins TRBV30 to TRBJ1-5, with a tentative D call TRBD1 (5 bases). Material for sequencing was peripheral blood. The TCR was taken from a man in his forties with acute or convalescent COVID-19. Written as DNA, the CDR3 is TGTGCCTTTAGTGGCGGGACGGATCAGCCCCAGCATTTT. Protein sequence: CAFSGGTDQPQHF.